This T cell receptor (beta chain) was sequenced in a study of cytomegalovirus exposure and HLA in healthy donors (dated by TCRdb to the late 2010s). As for the study more broadly: An earlier analysis of approximately 600 of the donors reported about 250 Gb of sequence data and 100 million to 130 million unique TCR beta sequences from about 200 million T cells. HLA typing covered class I and class II loci at four-digit resolution. Every repertoire in the discovery cohort had been generated on one and the same sequencing platform. Roughly 300 gigabases of sequencing data and around 90 million unique TCR sequences made up an early release that covered fewer than 650 HLA-typed donors. The number of donors typed differed by locus, with 629-630 for A, B, C, DRB1 and DQB1, around 500 for DQA1, nearly 610 for DPA1, and approximately 470 for DPB1. To predict cytomegalovirus infection status, the study combined high-throughput TCR immunosequencing, statistical association of individual TCRs with disease status, and machine learning. The study aimed to test whether signatures of past pathogen exposure could be identified by cataloging public T cell receptors. The genetic ancestry cluster associated with self-reported Caucasian donors included 81% of the roughly 380 genotyped donors. A later genetic analysis took genome-wide SNP genotypes for about 65% of the 666 donors and used that subset as a discovery cohort. Four to six DR-DQ haplotypes were handled as single units for association and clustering, since linkage in the cohort was strong. Using immunosequencing, the study profiled T cell repertoires from about 620 subjects and related those repertoires to cytomegalovirus serostatus. In a later analysis, previously published TCR beta repertoires from roughly 710 donors were re-analyzed and high-resolution HLA genotyping was added so that TCR occurrence patterns could be studied. To decide whether each TCR beta V gene segment behaved as functional or pseudogenic, an earlier analysis of approximately 600 of the donors relied on high-throughput TCR beta sequencing. On average, 235,054 unique TCR beta nucleotide sequences were sequenced per donor among some 420 genotyped donors of the cohort, with 15% to 20% of those sequences being non-productive. The later analysis used no new phenotypic data to find candidate immune exposures, relying instead on TCR beta sequences and their occurrence across donors. Donor age, sex, ethnicity and CMV serostatus were compiled together with the repertoire data. Besides the first cohort of some 670 subjects, a separate validation cohort made up of 120 different subjects was used.

The germline V gene sets CDR1 to SGHNT and CDR2 to YENEEA. The V and J ends are trimmed by 5 bases and 0 bases, leaving 8 bases between them. From the cysteine through the phenylalanine, the CDR3 covers 15 amino acids. CDR3 DNA is the only sequence kept; it has 45 bases, read in frame from the first base. The library was prepared using the immunoSEQ multiplex PCR assay. The multiplex PCR relied on a mix of 60 forward primers for TCR Vbeta segments and 13 reverse primers for TCR Jbeta segments. Amplification of the CDR3 region of rearranged TCR beta genes was performed with a multiplex PCR assay on genomic DNA. Amplified TCR beta libraries were sequenced as 87-base-pair reads on the Illumina HiSeq System. In the source study's methods: In a later analysis, approximately 74 million unique TCR beta chains were counted across the roughly 610 repertoires, and approximately 11 million of these chains were shared by at least two donors. Raw reads were error-corrected and collapsed into unique sequences by a nearest-neighbor algorithm in which closely related sequences were merged to remove PCR and sequencing errors. To assign V, D and J gene segments, CDR3 sequences were aligned to IMGT reference sequences. Each retained sequence needed at least a six-nucleotide match to both a V gene segment and a J gene segment. A rearrangement counted as productive if the CDR3 had no stop codons and remained in frame with V and J, and every other rearrangement counted as non-productive. CDR3 was defined by IMGT convention, running from the second conserved V-encoded cysteine to the conserved J-encoded phenylalanine. The earlier analysis of about 500 of the donors excluded sequences that lacked an unambiguous match to a single V gene segment. An earlier analysis of fewer than 650 of the donors classified V segments as functional when productive rearrangements were above 56.7% and as segregating when the standard deviation between donors was above 5%. A statistical classification framework was built for diagnosing cytomegalovirus status from the catalog of TCR beta chain sequences. In a later analysis, TCR nucleotide sequences were compared against IMGT/GENE-DB human TR gene sequences so that V and J genes could be assigned. In a later analysis, CDR3 sequences and most-parsimonious VDJ recombination scenarios were assigned using the TCRdist pipeline. In a later analysis, each TCR beta chain was defined by its CDR3 amino acid sequence together with its V-gene family, and reads without a unique V-gene family were excluded. A later analysis removed roughly 590 highly shared, low-generation-probability nucleotide sequences to deal with suspected cross-contamination and a sequencing artifact. For each public chain, a later analysis derived a clonal expansion index from normalized ranks of inferred template counts within each repertoire. A later analysis computed generation probabilities with a VDJ recombination model fitted to out-of-frame rearrangements, and checked the results against IGoR. In a later analysis, hypergeometric tests were used to score TCR-TCR, TCR-HLA and TCR-CMV co-occurrence, with a repertoire-size bias correction applied to TCR pairs. To estimate false discovery rates, a later analysis permuted the HLA or CMV assignments 20 times. In a later analysis, co-occurring TCRs were grouped with DBSCAN, and TCRdist sequence similarity was added when clustering was performed within HLA-allele-positive subsets. For co-occurrence clustering, repertoires with fewer than 30,000 or more than 120,000 public chains were excluded, along with 4 to 6 repertoires with anomalous nucleotide sharing. Not all clones reach the TCRdb copy of this immuneACCESS table, which keeps in-frame sequences only. Checked studies attribute under half of the gap to unresolved V genes and leave the rest unexplained. V, J and clone size were drawn from that table, and D and trimming were deduced from the DNA. In all, the sample holds roughly 160,000 clones, and more than 75% of those were seen once. The ten biggest clones cover just over 2.5% of the sample.

To note about this clone: Its recognized antigen is unknown. The record has no base qualities; no much larger clone is one base away.

The paper's findings and limits, for the study overall: Most TCR sequences were seen in very few donors, while some public TCRs were found in many individuals. Because counts were too low, around 17 rarely observed V segments, including chromosome 9 orphons, were left out of the earlier analysis of a few hundred of the donors. Three of the identified cytomegalovirus-associated TCR beta chains were confirmed in vitro to be specific for cytomegalovirus antigens. The presence/absence analyses assumed that sequencing depth was roughly uniform across donors, and that assumption may not be true. A later analysis found that most CMV-associated TCR beta chains appeared HLA-restricted, with HLA associations seemingly driven largely by CMV exposure. In a later analysis, the rate of TCR association differed among HLA loci, with DRB1 alleles having the most associated TCRs and HLA-C alleles having the fewest. Because HLA typing was missing for some donors at each locus, association tests included only the typed subset. In a later genetic analysis, fewer N-insertions in productive TCRs were reported among donors in an Asian-associated ancestry cluster than the approximately 710-donor mean. For the cohort, immune exposure information was limited to CMV serostatus. A total of about 150 TCR beta chains were listed by the study as associated with cytomegalovirus. Assigning TCR associations to individual alleles was difficult when HLA alleles, especially DR and DQ, strongly co-occurred. The cohort was sequenced for TCR beta chains only, and without alpha or paired-chain data the features that could be detected were limited. Compared with equally common non-associated chains, HLA-associated TCR beta chains in a later analysis were more clonally expanded and had lower generation probabilities. A further reported finding was that TCR beta sequences accurately predicted the HLA-A and HLA-B alleles for most subjects in the first cohort. Some IMGT-functional V segments, including TRBV6-2 and TRBV6-3, could not be told apart with the 87-base-pair reads, so those segments were excluded. The sequencing pipeline was judged likely to have produced a cluster of highly shared sequence variants as a technical artifact. In a later analysis, several top co-occurrence clusters were reported to appear linked to parvovirus B19, influenza, CMV and Epstein-Barr virus. It was suggested by the authors that the approach could potentially be generalized to other disease states and immunological phenotypes. In an earlier analysis of 587 of the donors, most TCR beta V segments appeared in productive rearrangements about 87% or about 30% of the time, broadly matching IMGT annotations. In both the original and validation cohorts, the classifier was reported to diagnose cytomegalovirus status with high specificity and sensitivity. Correlated functional status among segregating V segments might be attributable to linkage disequilibrium, but an unknown experimental factor could not be ruled out. In a later genetic analysis, a missense DCLRE1C variant was associated with V-gene and J-gene trimming of TCR beta chains, and the association was replicated in an independent cohort. In a later analysis, 16,951 TCR beta sequences were associated with specific HLA alleles at a false discovery rate of 0.05.

The cohort was made up of approximately 670 healthy bone marrow donors. Cohort members were all nominally healthy when sampled, although unrecorded immune exposures were likely present. The donor was CMV seropositive and belonged to the group of 250 to 300 seropositive cohort members. A peripheral blood sample was provided by each donor, and peripheral blood mononuclear cells were used for TCR beta sequencing. Genomic DNA extraction from the blood cell samples was performed with the Qiagen DNeasy Blood Extraction Kit. The sequenced sample consisted of PBMCs. This sequence uses TRBV11-3 and TRBJ2-6, with the D gene call left open. The sequence was collected from a man aged 30 to 39 in good health and CMV-seropositive. The CDR3 is CASSIYSSGANVLTF. In nucleotide form, the sequence is TGTGCCAGCAGCATATACAGCTCTGGGGCCAACGTCCTGACTTTC.